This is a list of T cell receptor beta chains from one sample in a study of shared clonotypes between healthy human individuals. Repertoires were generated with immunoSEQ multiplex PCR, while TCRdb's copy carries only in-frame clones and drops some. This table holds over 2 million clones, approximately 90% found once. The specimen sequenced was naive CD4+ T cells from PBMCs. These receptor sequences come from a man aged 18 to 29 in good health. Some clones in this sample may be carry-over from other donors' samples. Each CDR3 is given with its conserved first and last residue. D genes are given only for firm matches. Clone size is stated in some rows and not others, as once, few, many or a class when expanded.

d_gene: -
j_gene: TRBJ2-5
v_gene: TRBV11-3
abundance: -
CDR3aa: CASRAGETQYF
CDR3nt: TGTGCCAGCCGGGCGGGGGAGACCCAGTACTTC

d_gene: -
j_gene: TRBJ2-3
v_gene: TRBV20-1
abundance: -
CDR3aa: CSARHADTQYF
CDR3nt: TGCAGTGCCCGCCACGCCGATACGCAGTATTTT

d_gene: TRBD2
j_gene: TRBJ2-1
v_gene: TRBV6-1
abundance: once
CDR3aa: CASIGTSGTYNEQFF
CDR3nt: TGTGCCAGCATCGGGACTAGCGGCACCTACAATGAGCAGTTCTTC

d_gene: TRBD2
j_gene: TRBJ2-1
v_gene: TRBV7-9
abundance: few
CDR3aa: CASSLGGGRPGNEQFF
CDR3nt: TGTGCCAGCAGCTTAGGGGGCGGGAGGCCGGGCAATGAGCAGTTCTTC

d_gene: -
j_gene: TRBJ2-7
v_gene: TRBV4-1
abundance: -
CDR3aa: CASSQPGLWGEQYF
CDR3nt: TGCGCCAGCAGCCAACCGGGACTGTGGGGCGAGCAGTACTTC

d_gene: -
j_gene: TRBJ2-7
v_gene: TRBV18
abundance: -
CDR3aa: CASSRADGYEQYF
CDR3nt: TGTGCCAGCTCACGGGCAGACGGCTACGAGCAGTACTTC

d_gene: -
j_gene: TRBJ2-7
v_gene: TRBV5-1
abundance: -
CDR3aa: CASSKGQTYEQYF
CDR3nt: TGCGCCAGCAGCAAAGGGCAGACCTACGAGCAGTACTTC

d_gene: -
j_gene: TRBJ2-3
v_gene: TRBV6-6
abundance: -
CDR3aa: CASSYGRLADTQYF
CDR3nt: TGTGCCAGCAGTTACGGCAGGCTAGCAGATACGCAGTATTTT

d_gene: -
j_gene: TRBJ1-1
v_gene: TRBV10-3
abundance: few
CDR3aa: CAISVFGQSNTEAFF
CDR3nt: TGTGCCATCAGTGTTTTCGGACAGTCGAACACTGAAGCTTTCTTT

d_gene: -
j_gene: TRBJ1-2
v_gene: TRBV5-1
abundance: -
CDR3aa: CASSLGRGSYGYTF
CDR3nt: TGCGCCAGCAGCTTGGGGCGGGGAAGCTATGGCTACACCTTC

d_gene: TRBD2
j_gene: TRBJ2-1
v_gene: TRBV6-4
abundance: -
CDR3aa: CASSDLAGGPGYEQFF
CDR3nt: TGTGCCAGCAGTGATTTAGCGGGAGGGCCGGGCTATGAGCAGTTCTTC

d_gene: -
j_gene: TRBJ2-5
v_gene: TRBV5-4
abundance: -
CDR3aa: CASSLVLDQETQYF
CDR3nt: TGTGCCAGCAGCTTGGTACTGGACCAAGAGACCCAGTACTTC

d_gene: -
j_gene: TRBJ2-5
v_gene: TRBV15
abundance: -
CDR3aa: CATSSSGSETRYF
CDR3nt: TGTGCCACCAGCAGTTCAGGGTCAGAGACCCGGTACTTC